Shown below are 18 T cell receptor beta chains from a single sample sequenced in a study of cytomegalovirus exposure and HLA in healthy donors (dated 2017 in TCRdb). The library was built by means of the immunoSEQ multiplex PCR assay. For the multiplex PCR, a mixture combining 60 forward primers for TCR Vbeta segments and 13 reverse primers for TCR Jbeta segments was used. The immuneACCESS repertoire file appears here via TCRdb, limited to in-frame rearrangements. These files lack a portion of the clones; in checked studies, under half of the deficit traces to unresolved V genes, and the cause of the others is not known. The sample data list around 150,000 clones, and 75% to 80% of these were observed just once. 1.7% of the sample belongs to the ten largest clones. The sequenced material came from PBMCs. The receptors come from a woman in her 30s in good health and CMV-seronegative.

The V and J genes are TRBV9 and TRBJ1-2, with 7 bases identical to TRBD1. With 0 bases clipped from V and 8 bases from J, the junction kept 10 bases outside the gene matches. The CDR3 totals 15 residues. Per the germline V gene, CDR1 is SGDLS and CDR2 is YYNGEE. The chain's CDR3 is CASSVATGDQEGYTF. The CDR3 coding sequence is TGTGCCAGCAGCGTAGCTACAGGGGACCAGGAGGGCTACACCTTC.

Worth noting for this clone: Within the sample, other DNA sequences also encode this same CDR3. V usage is TRBV5-1 and J usage is TRBJ2-7, with unresolved D. The V gene's germline CDR1 is SGHRS and CDR2 YFSETQ. The CDR3 loop spans 11 amino acids. Trimming took off 3 bases at V and 1 base at J, with 2 bases between the two ends. CDR3 loop: CASSSSYEQYF. CDR3 in DNA: TGCGCCAGCAGCTCTTCCTACGAGCAGTACTTC.

The chain couples TRBV6-5 to TRBJ1-1; D ambiguous. V was trimmed by 6 bases and J by 4 bases, leaving 9 bases between them. This CDR3 is built from 12 residues. The germline V gene has CDR1 MNHEY and CDR2 SVGAGI. CDR3 sequence reads: CASSQTGTEAFF. CDR3 sequence (DNA): TGTGCCAGCAGCCAAACTGGCACTGAAGCTTTCTTT.

The chain links TRBV7-2 to TRBJ2-7; TRBD2 aligns across 9 bases. CDR1 and CDR2 (germline): SGHTA, FQGNSA. The CDR3 is 14 amino acids. V trimming: 5 bases; J trimming: 6 bases; junction bases outside the gene matches: 8. The CDR3: CASSRASGAPEQYF. The CDR3 DNA reads as TGTGCCAGCAGCCGGGCTAGCGGGGCCCCCGAGCAGTACTTC.

This clone came up once. CDR3 sequence: CASSHLTRGNEQFF. For the CDR3, the DNA is TGCGCCAGCAGCCATCTGACTCGGGGCAATGAGCAGTTCTTC. The chain combines TRBV4-1 with TRBJ2-1; perhaps TRBD2 as D (5 bases). Per the germline V gene, CDR1 is MGHRA and CDR2 is YSYEKL. CDR3 length equals 14 residues. Trimming cost V 3 bases and J 6 bases, with 12 bases left between them.

The V call is TRBV27, the J call TRBJ2-5, with 10 bases lining up with TRBD2. Per germline, CDR1 MNHEY and CDR2 SMNVEV (reference sequence). Losses at the gene ends were 4 bases for V and 4 bases for J; bases not matched to a gene: 6. The CDR3 is made up of 15 amino acids. The chain's CDR3 is CASSYLSSGGETQYF. Written as DNA, the CDR3 is TGTGCCAGCAGTTATCTCTCTAGCGGGGGAGAGACCCAGTACTTC.

The rearrangement uses TRBV7-2 and TRBJ2-5; TRBD2 matches 9 bases. There are 14 residues in the CDR3. Germline V gene lookup returns CDR1 SGHTA and CDR2 FQGNSA. The trim removed 5 bases at V and 3 bases at J, leaving 4 bases unmatched. The CDR3 coding sequence is TGTGCCAGCAGCGGGGGACTAGCAGAAGAGACCCAGTACTTC. Translation gives CASSGGLAEETQYF.

This sequence joins TRBV19 and TRBJ2-1; D unresolved. The V gene lost 7 bases and the J gene lost 0 bases, with 7 bases spanning the gap. The germline gives CDR1 LNHDA, CDR2 SQIVND (reference sequence). The CDR3 length is 13 residues. In DNA form, the CDR3 reads TGTGCCAGTAAACCTAGCTCCTACAATGAGCAGTTCTTC. It specifies CASKPSSYNEQFF. Drawing the rest from reference TRBV19 and TRBJ2-1, the complete variable domain is DGGITQSPKYLFRKEGQNVTLSCEQNLNHDAMYWYRQDPGQGLRLIYYSQIVNDFQKGDIAEGYSVSREKKESFPLTVTSAQKNPTAFYLCASKPSSYNEQFFGPGTRLTVL.

This rearrangement joins TRBV11-1 to TRBJ1-2; the D is unclear. From germline, CDR1 is SGHAT and CDR2 FQDESV (reference sequence). V shed 5 bases and J shed 7 bases, with 17 bases lying between them. This CDR3 contains 14 residues. CDR3 nucleotides: TGTGCCAGCAGCCCCGATGGGAGGTCTGGTGGCTACACCTTC. As protein: CASSPDGRSGGYTF.

This chain joins TRBV6-5 and TRBJ1-1; no clear D. Germline CDR1 is MNHEY and CDR2 is SVGAGI. V lost 0 bases and J lost 1, with 6 bases in between. This CDR3 spans 14 amino acids. The CDR3 loop reads CASSYSNGNTEAFF. The CDR3 DNA reads TGTGCCAGCAGTTACTCGAACGGGAACACTGAAGCTTTCTTT.

This clone is a singleton in its sample. The V call is TRBV20-1, the J call TRBJ1-2; D remains ambiguous. From germline, CDR1 is DFQATT and CDR2 SNEGSKA (reference sequence). The CDR3 sequence is 11 residues long. The CDR3 bases are TGCAGCGCGCATAGAGATAATGGCTACACCTTC. This gives the protein CSAHRDNGYTF.

V is TRBV15 and J is TRBJ1-6, with a weak D call TRBD1 (6 bases). The V end was cut by 3 bases, the J end by 9 bases, with 9 bases between. CDR1 LNHNV and CDR2 YYDKDF come from the germline V gene (reference sequence). The CDR3 contains 13 residues. CDR3 bases: TGTGCCACCAGCAGGGACAGCTTTTCACCCCTCCACTTT. It specifies CATSRDSFSPLHF.

This clone was detected a few times. This chain joins TRBV25-1 and TRBJ1-2, with a tentative D call TRBD1 (6 bases). Germline V gene data show CDR1 as MGHDK and CDR2 as SYGVNS. Trimming pared 7 bases from V and 2 bases from J, leaving 11 bases between. The CDR3 loop spans 13 amino acids. The CDR3 DNA reads as TGTGCCAGCACCCCAGGGGCCAACTATGGCTACACCTTC. It is translated as CASTPGANYGYTF.

The V call is TRBV15, the J call TRBJ2-7; weak D call: TRBD2 (6 bases). Trimming took 0 bases from V and 2 from J, leaving 14 bases between them. Germline lookup yields CDR1 LNHNV and CDR2 YYDKDF (reference sequence). This CDR3 comprises 16 residues. The CDR3 spells CATSRDLGGLTYEQYF. The CDR3 DNA is TGTGCCACCAGCAGAGATCTGGGGGGACTGACCTACGAGCAGTACTTC. Based on the CDR3 plus reference TRBV15 and TRBJ2-7, the full variable domain is DAMVIQNPRYQVTQFGKPVTLSCSQTLNHNVMYWYQQKSSQAPKLLFHYYDKDFNNEADTPDNFQSRRPNTSFCFLDIRSPGLGDTAMYLCATSRDLGGLTYEQYFGPGTRLTVT.

This chain links TRBV5-4 with TRBJ1-1; 8 bases match TRBD1. The CDR3 has 14 residues. Per the germline V gene, CDR1 is SGHNT and CDR2 is YYREEE (reference sequence). V was pared by 5 bases and J by 5 bases, with 8 bases of the junction left unmatched. CDR3 loop: CASSQTGVGTEAFF. The CDR3 DNA reads TGTGCCAGCAGTCAGACAGGGGTGGGGACTGAAGCTTTCTTT.

The V gene is TRBV7-2, the J gene TRBJ1-1; the match to TRBD1 covers 9 bases. Germline V gives CDR1 SGHTA, CDR2 FQGNSA. The CDR3 covers 16 residues. J was trimmed by 6 bases and V by 4 bases; bases with no gene match: 12. The DNA of the CDR3 is TGTGCCAGCAGCTCTAGAGGGACAGGGAGTGGGTCTGAAGCTTTCTTT. This translates into CASSSRGTGSGSEAFF.

The V and J genes are TRBV5-4 and TRBJ1-2; 7 bases are shared with TRBD1. The CDR3 has 14 residues. Germline loops: CDR1 SGHNT, CDR2 YYREEE (reference sequence). With 0 bases clipped from V and 8 bases from J, the junction kept 7 bases outside the gene matches. CDR3 DNA sequence: TGTGCCAGCAGCTTGGACAACAGGGGAAACGGCTACACCTTC. Protein: CASSLDNRGNGYTF.

This clone occurred a few times. The rearrangement links TRBV19 to TRBJ2-3; 7 nucleotides agree with TRBD1. Germline V gene lookup returns CDR1 LNHDA and CDR2 SQIVND (reference sequence). The CDR3 covers 15 residues. Trimming cost V 6 bases and J 2 bases; bases outside gene matches: 8. The CDR3 spells CASRWAGQDTDTQYF. CDR3 bases: TGTGCCAGTAGGTGGGCCGGACAGGACACAGATACGCAGTATTTT.